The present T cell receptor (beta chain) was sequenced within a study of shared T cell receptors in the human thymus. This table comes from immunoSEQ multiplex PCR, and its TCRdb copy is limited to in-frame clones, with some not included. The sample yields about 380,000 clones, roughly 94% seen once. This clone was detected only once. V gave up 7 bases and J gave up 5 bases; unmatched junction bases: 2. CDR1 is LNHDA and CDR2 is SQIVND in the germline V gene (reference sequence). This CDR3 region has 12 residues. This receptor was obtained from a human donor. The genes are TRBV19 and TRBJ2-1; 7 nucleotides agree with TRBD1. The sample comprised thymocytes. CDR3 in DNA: TGTGCCAGTACCGACAGGGACAATGAGCAGTTCTTC. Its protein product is CASTDRDNEQFF.